Shown below are 24 T cell receptor beta chains from a single sample sequenced in a study of Graves' ophthalmopathy and Graves' hyperthyroidism. Investigators amplified TCR beta CDR3 regions from RNA transcripts. The first-round RT-PCR employed HTBI primers together with the Qiagen OneStep RT-PCR kit. A multiplex PCR was then performed as the second round. TCRdb analysed the multiplex PCR reads with MiXCR anew, one entry per CDR3 protein. The table includes 900,000 to 1,200,000 distinct CDR3 sequences, less than 45% detected once. The sequencing input was peripheral blood or thyroid tissue (not recorded which). The receptors here all came from an adult man with Graves' hyperthyroidism.

This clonotype was observed many times. This chain uses TRBV9 with TRBJ2-2; D ambiguous. CDR3 size: 15 residues. From germline, CDR1 is SGDLS and CDR2 YYNGEE. Trimming took off 0 bases at V and 4 bases at J, with 10 bases between the two ends. In DNA, the CDR3 is TGTGCCAGCAGCGTAGTTCAAGAGCGCACCGGGGAGCTGTTTTTT. Translated, it gives CASSVVQERTGELFF.

The V gene is TRBV5-8, the J gene TRBJ2-6; 8 bases agree with TRBD1. CDR1 and CDR2 (germline): SGHTS, YDEGEE. The CDR3 length is 17 residues. Losses at the gene ends were 5 bases for V and 0 bases for J; bases not matched to a gene: 7. The CDR3 loop is CASSPGTGRSGANVLTF. The CDR3 DNA reads as TGTGCCAGCAGTCCCGGGACAGGTCGCTCTGGGGCCAACGTCCTGACTTTC.

The genes are TRBV20-1 and TRBJ2-6; no reliable D call. The length of the CDR3 is 8 residues. CDR1 is DFQATT and CDR2 is SNEGSKA in the germline V gene (reference sequence). The V gene lost 6 bases and the J gene lost 17 bases, with 8 bases spanning the gap. CDR3 nucleotide sequence: TGCAGTGCCACGACCATGACTTTC. It codes for CSATTMTF.

This clonotype showed up just a few times. This chain links TRBV6-5 with TRBJ1-5; D gene ambiguous. Germline CDR1 is MNHEY and CDR2 is SVGAGI. V lost 8 bases to trimming and J lost 1 base, with 15 bases between them. The CDR3 contains 15 residues. The CDR3 sequence: CASLPLAVSNQPQHF. CDR3 DNA: TGTGCCAGCCTCCCCCTAGCCGTGAGCAATCAGCCCCAGCATTTT.

This clonotype was picked up many times. The rearrangement uses TRBV5-4 and TRBJ2-5; TRBD1 matches at 9 bases. The CDR3 length is 18 residues. The V segment lost 4 bases and the J segment 4 bases; nucleotides outside the gene matches: 17. Looked up from germline, CDR1 is SGHNT and CDR2 is YYREEE (reference sequence). CDR3 nucleotide sequence: TGTGCCAGCAGCCCCCCGGGACAGGGATCGGCTAGTGGAGAGACCCAGTACTTC. It encodes CASSPPGQGSASGETQYF.

This clonotype was recorded at least ten times. V gene TRBV29-1 combines with J gene TRBJ1-2, with a weak D call TRBD1 (5 bases). The V end lost 6 bases, the J end lost 7 bases, and 12 bases lay between the germline ends. Germline V lookup: CDR1 SQVTM, CDR2 ANQGSEA. There are 11 residues in the CDR3. CDR3 residues: CSVTTVIGYTF. In nucleotides, the CDR3 is TGCAGCGTGACGACAGTGATTGGCTACACCTTC.

The chain employs TRBV5-6 and TRBJ2-2, with TRBD1 identical over 8 bases. Looked up from germline, CDR1 is SGHDT and CDR2 is YYEEEE. J gave up 5 bases and V 4 bases, and 10 bases lay outside the gene matches. The CDR3 is made up of 16 amino acids. CDR3 nucleotides: TGTGCCAGCAGCCCGGGGGACAGGTTAAGGACCGGGGAGCTGTTTTTT. Its protein product is CASSPGDRLRTGELFF.

Concerning this clonotype: A much larger clone differs by one base, so this may be a read error. The chain couples TRBV7-2 to TRBJ2-7, with D unclear. The ends were cut back, 4 bases at V and 6 bases at J, with 10 bases in the middle. This CDR3 has 12 amino acids. Germline values: CDR1 SGHTA, CDR2 FQGNSA. The CDR3 sequence: CASSYFPSEQYF. CDR3 bases: TGTGCCAGCAGCTACTTTCCCAGCGAGCAGTACTTC.

This clonotype was counted a few times. The chain uses TRBV30 and TRBJ1-5; TRBD1 matches 9 bases. CDR1 GTSNPN and CDR2 SVGIG come from the germline V gene (reference sequence). After removal of 3 bases from V and 7 bases from J, the junction contained 7 bases not matched to a gene. The CDR3 has 14 residues. CDR3 protein: CAWSQTGGGQPQHF. CDR3 sequence (DNA): TGTGCCTGGAGCCAGACAGGGGGTGGACAGCCCCAGCATTTT.

The V and J genes are TRBV10-1 and TRBJ2-3; D is ambiguous. Germline V lookup: CDR1 WNHNN, CDR2 SYGVQD (reference sequence). This CDR3 has 14 residues. V was pared by 7 bases and J by 5 bases, with 16 bases between. CDR3 nucleotide sequence: TGCGCCAGCATCCCAGCGACCAATATAGATACGCAGTATTTT. Its translation: CASIPATNIDTQYF.

Many counts were recorded for this clonotype. V usage is TRBV4-3 and J usage is TRBJ2-2; D gene unclear. This CDR3 has 13 residues. Trimming left V 0 bases short and J 6 bases short, with 5 bases between. From germline, CDR1 is LGHNA and CDR2 YSLEER. The CDR3 region has the DNA TGCGCCAGCAGCCAAGATGTTGCCGGGGAGCTGTTTTTT. It is translated as CASSQDVAGELFF.

The chain combines TRBV7-9 with TRBJ1-2; D is unresolved. V was cut by 1 base and J by 7 bases, with 10 bases left in between. The V gene's germline CDR1 is SEHNR and CDR2 FQNEAQ (reference sequence). The CDR3 length is 13 residues. CDR3 region: CASSLEGPLGYTF. The CDR3 nucleotides read TGTGCCAGCAGCTTAGAAGGACCGCTTGGCTACACCTTC. The entire variable domain, with the rest obtained from reference TRBV7-9 and TRBJ1-2, is as follows: DTGVSQNPRHKITKRGQNVTFRCDPISEHNRLYWYRQTLGQGPEFLTYFQNEAQLEKSRLLSDRFSAERPKGSFSTLEIQRTEQGDSAMYLCASSLEGPLGYTFGSGTRLTVV.

About this clonotype itself: A much larger clone lies a single base off, so this may be a read error. The chain couples TRBV7-2 to TRBJ1-1; a possible D gene is TRBD1 (5 bases). CDR1 is SGHTA and CDR2 is FQGNSA in the germline V gene. V dropped 6 bases and J dropped 10 bases, with 18 bases sitting between them. The CDR3 length is 13 residues. The chain's CDR3 is CASRTCREAGAFF. In DNA form, the CDR3 reads TGTGCCAGCAGGACTTGCAGGGAGGCTGGAGCTTTCTTT.

This clonotype was detected many times. This chain connects TRBV7-2 to TRBJ2-2; 7 bases align to TRBD1. The CDR3 length is 16 residues. V lost 4 bases, J lost 2 bases, and 7 bases stayed unmatched. CDR1 is SGHTA, CDR2 FQGNSA, per germline. CDR3 bases: TGTGCCAGCAGCTGGGGCCGGACAGGAAACACCGGGGAGCTGTTTTTT. Amino acids: CASSWGRTGNTGELFF.

The chain combines TRBV2 with TRBJ2-7; 10 nucleotides agree with TRBD1. Germline CDR1 SNHLY, CDR2 FYNNEI. The CDR3 totals 16 residues. Trimming removed 0 bases from V and 5 bases from J; junction bases left unmatched: 7. This CDR3 reads CASSEAGTGALHEQYF. As DNA, the CDR3 is TGTGCCAGCAGTGAAGCCGGGACAGGGGCACTACACGAGCAGTACTTC.

Worth noting for this clonotype: An end of the junction differs from the germline gene, which may be a read error. The CDR3 DNA reads as TGTGCCAGCAGTTCTACGGGGGATCGGTACGAGCAGTACTTC. Encoded protein: CASSSTGDRYEQYF. V usage is TRBV10-3 and J usage is TRBJ2-7; tentative D call: TRBD2 (6 bases). CDR3 size: 14 residues. Per the germline V gene, CDR1 is ENHRY and CDR2 is SYGVKD.

The CDR3 reads CASVTGALDQPQHF. In nucleotides, the CDR3 is TGTGCCAGCGTCACGGGAGCACTTGATCAGCCCCAGCATTTT. The chain combines TRBV19 with TRBJ1-5; D unclear. The length of the CDR3 is 14 residues. Germline V lookup: CDR1 LNHDA, CDR2 SQIVND (reference sequence). V dropped 9 bases and J dropped 5 bases, with 17 bases sitting between them.

Concerning this clonotype: One base away lies a much larger clone, so this may be a sequencing read error. The chain uses TRBV19 and TRBJ2-7; TRBD1 or TRBD2 may be the D gene (5 bases each). CDR3 length equals 15 residues. The germline CDR1 and CDR2 sequences are LNHDA and SQIVND (reference sequence). This CDR3 reads CASSFERGTAYGQYF. In DNA, the CDR3 is TGTGCCAGTAGTTTCGAGAGGGGAACTGCCTACGGGCAGTACTTC.

This sequence joins TRBV4-3 and TRBJ1-1; D gene unclear. The CDR3 runs to 14 residues. CDR1 is LGHNA, CDR2 YSLEER, per germline. Trimming removed 0 bases at V and 5 bases at J, with 10 bases between. The CDR3 DNA sequence: TGCGCCAGCAGCCAAGAGATCGGGAGGACTGAAGCTTTCTTT. It is translated as CASSQEIGRTEAFF.

The chain joins TRBV7-2 to TRBJ1-4; maybe TRBD1 (5 bases). The CDR3 is 13 amino acids. Germline V gene lookup returns CDR1 SGHTA and CDR2 FQGNSA. V was shortened by 7 bases and J by 8 bases, with 14 bases between the two germline ends. CDR3 sequence: CASTGLGGEKLFF. The CDR3 DNA is TGTGCCAGCACTGGGCTGGGGGGGGAAAAACTGTTTTTT. The variable domain in full, completed from reference TRBV7-2 and TRBJ1-4, reads GAGVSQSPSNKVTEKGKDVELRCDPISGHTALYWYRQSLGQGLEFLIYFQGNSAPDKSGLPSDRFSAERTGGSVSTLTIQRTQQEDSAVYLCASTGLGGEKLFFGSGTQLSVL.

Many counts were recorded for this clonotype. The gene calls are TRBV20-1 and TRBJ1-2; D is unclear. V lost 0 bases and J lost 8, with 13 bases in between. The CDR3 extends over 13 amino acids. The germline V gene has CDR1 DFQATT and CDR2 SNEGSKA (reference sequence). CDR3 region: CSARDHVKGGYTF. The CDR3 region has the DNA TGCAGTGCTAGAGATCACGTAAAAGGAGGCTACACCTTC.

In its sample, this clonotype was seen a few times. V usage is TRBV5-6 and J usage is TRBJ2-7, with D possibly being TRBD1 or TRBD2 (6 bases each). The CDR3 contains 15 residues. CDR1 SGHDT and CDR2 YYEEEE come from the germline V gene. The V gene lost 0 bases and the J gene lost 0 bases, with 10 bases spanning the gap. CDR3 nucleotides: TGTGCCAGCAGCTTGGGGGGGGCTAGCTCCTACGAGCAGTACTTC. This codes for CASSLGGASSYEQYF.

Note on this clonotype: One end of the junction is discordant with germline, which a read error may explain. J is TRBJ1-3 and V is TRBV10-2; a weak D match, TRBD1 (5 bases). Germline V gene lookup returns CDR1 WSHSY and CDR2 SAAADI. The CDR3 has 15 amino acids. CDR3 DNA sequence: TGTGCCAGCAACACTCGGGACCACTCTGGAGACACCATATATTTT. As protein: CASNTRDHSGDTIYF.

The rearrangement joins TRBV25-1 to TRBJ1-6, with D unresolved. Germline CDR1 and CDR2: MGHDK and SYGVNS. CDR3 length: 14 residues. The chain's CDR3 is CATRERLSNSPLHF. CDR3 in DNA: TGTGCGACGCGGGAACGTCTCTCCAATTCACCCCTCCACTTT.